The 25 T cell receptor beta chains presented below share a single source sample, sequenced in a study of CD8 T cells in ankylosing spondylitis. TCRdb reanalysed the 5' RACE reads using MiXCR and keeps one entry per CDR3 protein. The data show 250,000 or so distinct CDR3 sequences, with about 10% seen just once and roughly 2.5% held by the top ten. The sample was blood, either unsorted or a sorted T cell fraction (not recorded which). Every receptor here comes from a male donor with ankylosing spondylitis or in good health (not recorded which).

In this sample, this clonotype turned up many times. J is TRBJ2-7 and V is TRBV7-2; perhaps TRBD2 as D (6 bases). CDR1 is SGHTA, CDR2 FQGNSA, per germline. The CDR3 loop spans 15 amino acids. V was trimmed by 1 base and J by 0 bases, leaving 10 bases between them. The CDR3 DNA reads as TGTGCCAGCAGCTTAGGCCTAGCGCTCTCCTACGAGCAGTACTTC. Translating gives CASSLGLALSYEQYF.

This clonotype was seen a handful of times. V and J are TRBV20-1 and TRBJ1-1, with TRBD1 identical over 10 bases. CDR3 size: 17 residues. CDR1 and CDR2 from the germline V gene are DFQATT and SNEGSKA (reference sequence). CDR3 coding DNA: TGCACATCCAGTTTCCGGGACAGGGGTCGTATGAACACTGAAGCTTTCTTT. Encoded protein: CTSSFRDRGRMNTEAFF.

This clonotype was seen repeatedly, ten times or more. The chain couples TRBV20-1 to TRBJ2-3; TRBD1 or TRBD2 may be the D gene (5 bases each). The CDR3 has 15 amino acids. The V gene lost 2 bases and the J gene lost 4 bases, with 16 bases spanning the gap. The germline V gene encodes CDR1 DFQATT and CDR2 SNEGSKA (reference sequence). The CDR3: CSARLEGLRADTQYF. The CDR3 bases are TGCAGTGCTAGACTCGAAGGACTCAGGGCAGATACGCAGTATTTT.

At least ten counts were recorded for this clonotype. The chain joins TRBV10-3 to TRBJ2-7; possibly TRBD2 for D (6 bases). The CDR3 runs 14 residues. The ends were cut back, 0 bases at V and 5 bases at J, with 11 bases in the middle. The V gene's germline CDR1 is ENHRY and CDR2 SYGVKD. The CDR3: CAISESIGSHEQYF. CDR3 in DNA: TGTGCCATCAGTGAGTCGATCGGGAGCCACGAGCAGTACTTC.

The table lists this clonotype with many counts. The chain carries TRBV24-1 and TRBJ1-1, with D perhaps matching TRBD1 (6 bases). This CDR3 is 13 amino acids long. CDR1 and CDR2 from the germline V gene are KGHDR and SFDVKD. The V gene lost 10 bases and the J gene lost 1 base, with 12 bases spanning the gap. The CDR3 protein is CATRQGRNTEAFF. The CDR3 DNA follows: TGTGCCACTCGTCAGGGGCGGAACACTGAAGCTTTCTTT.

This clonotype came up many times. The chain is built from TRBV3-1 and TRBJ2-7, with D uncertain. The V end lost 4 bases, the J end lost 0 bases, and 4 bases lay between the germline ends. The CDR3 loop spans 12 amino acids. The V gene's germline CDR1 is LGHDT and CDR2 YNNKEL (reference sequence). The CDR3 loop reads CASSPTSYEQYF. The CDR3 bases are TGTGCCAGCAGCCCGACCTCCTACGAGCAGTACTTC.

This clonotype was observed many times. V and J are TRBV20-1 and TRBJ2-1, with 11 bases matching TRBD2. CDR3 length: 14 amino acids. V lost 6 bases and J lost 14; bases outside the gene matches: 15. Germline values: CDR1 DFQATT, CDR2 SNEGSKA (reference sequence). CDR3 coding DNA: TGCAGTGCAACTAGCGGGGGACCCTCTCAGGGGGAGTTCTTC. It is translated as CSATSGGPSQGEFF.

This clonotype was observed many times. The chain links TRBV11-3 to TRBJ2-2; no clear D. The CDR3 is 13 residues long. V was cut by 2 bases and J by 6 bases, with 7 bases left in between. Germline CDR1 is SGHNT and CDR2 is YENEEA. DNA of the CDR3: TGTGCCAGCAGCTTATCAGGCGCCGGGGAGCTGTTTTTT. This translates into CASSLSGAGELFF. The variable domain in full, completed from reference TRBV11-3 and TRBJ2-2, reads EAGVVQSPRYKIIEKKQPVAFWCNPISGHNTLYWYLQNLGQGPELLIRYENEEAVDDSQLPKDRFSAERLKGVDSTLKIQPAELGDSAVYLCASSLSGAGELFFGEGSRLTVL.

This clonotype was seen ten or more times. This rearrangement joins TRBV10-3 to TRBJ2-2; D remains ambiguous. The CDR3 sequence is 14 residues long. Between the trimmed V and J ends, which lost 9 bases and 2 bases, there was a span of 13 bases. CDR1 and CDR2 from the germline V gene are ENHRY and SYGVKD. The DNA of the CDR3 is TGTGCCATTTCGACCCCAATCAACACCGGGGAGCTGTTTTTT. Translated, it gives CAISTPINTGELFF.

The sample holds many counts of this clonotype. The chain links TRBV12-3 or TRBV12-4 to TRBJ1-1; D is possibly TRBD1 (5 bases). The CDR3 has 14 amino acids. V was clipped by 5 bases and J by 1 base, with 11 bases between them. CDR3 amino acids: CASSKGTANTEAFF. The CDR3 DNA reads TGTGCCAGCAGTAAGGGGACGGCGAACACTGAAGCTTTCTTT.

This clonotype was found a few times. The chain couples TRBV11-3 to TRBJ1-1, with 7 bases matching TRBD1. V was clipped by 5 bases and J by 9 bases; unmatched bases: 6. This CDR3 region has 12 residues. The V gene's germline CDR1 is SGHNT and CDR2 YENEEA. CDR3 bases: TGTGCCAGCAGCCCCGACAGGGAGAAAGCTTTCTTT. Translation: CASSPDREKAFF. Supplemented by reference TRBV11-3 and TRBJ1-1, the full variable domain reads EAGVVQSPRYKIIEKKQPVAFWCNPISGHNTLYWYLQNLGQGPELLIRYENEEAVDDSQLPKDRFSAERLKGVDSTLKIQPAELGDSAVYLCASSPDREKAFFGQGTRLTVV.

This clonotype occurred many times. The V gene is TRBV29-1, the J gene TRBJ2-1; D is unresolved. Germline loops: CDR1 SQVTM, CDR2 ANQGSEA. CDR3 length: 11 amino acids. The V end lost 5 bases, the J end lost 7 bases, and 9 bases lay between the germline ends. CDR3 sequence: CSVIVVNEQFF. CDR3 nucleotide sequence: TGCAGCGTTATCGTCGTGAATGAGCAGTTCTTC.

CDR3 nucleotides: TGTGCCAGCAGCGTAGGACAGGGGGAGGGTCAGCCCCAGCATTTT. The encoded protein is CASSVGQGEGQPQHF. This chain links TRBV9 with TRBJ1-5; TRBD1 matches at 9 bases. The length of the CDR3 is 15 residues. Germline V CDR1 and CDR2: SGDLS, YYNGEE. With 0 bases clipped from V and 6 bases from J, the junction kept 4 bases outside the gene matches. Full variable domain (missing parts from reference TRBV9 and TRBJ1-5): DSGVTQTPKHLITATGQRVTLRCSPRSGDLSVYWYQQSLDQGLQFLIQYYNGEERAKGNILERFSAQQFPDLHSELNLSSLELGDSALYFCASSVGQGEGQPQHFGDGTRLSIL.

The table lists this clonotype with many counts. The chain links TRBV2 to TRBJ2-7, with 7 positions matching TRBD2. Per germline, CDR1 SNHLY and CDR2 FYNNEI. The CDR3 sequence is 14 residues long. After removal of 10 bases from V and 0 bases from J, the junction contained 9 bases not matched to a gene. CDR3 DNA sequence: TGTGCCACCGCTTATGGGGGGGTCTCCTACGAGCAGTACTTC. It encodes CATAYGGVSYEQYF.

This clonotype was counted many times. V gene TRBV6-2 or TRBV6-3 combines with J gene TRBJ1-2, with D hard to call. Between the trimmed V and J ends, which lost 6 bases and 0 bases, there was a span of 14 bases. CDR3 size: 15 residues. The germline V gene encodes CDR1 MNHEY and CDR2 SVGEGT. The CDR3 reads CASRSTDTANYGYTF. Written as DNA, the CDR3 is TGTGCCAGCAGATCCACCGACACCGCTAACTATGGCTACACCTTC.

This clonotype showed up just a few times. The rearrangement uses TRBV2 and TRBJ2-1, with D unclear. This CDR3 spans 15 amino acids. The V gene lost 9 bases and the J gene lost 3 bases, with 18 bases spanning the gap. Germline CDR1 is SNHLY and CDR2 is FYNNEI. The chain's CDR3 is CASFSEEANYNEQFF. CDR3 bases: TGTGCCAGTTTTAGTGAAGAGGCCAACTACAATGAGCAGTTCTTC.

This clonotype was counted many times. The chain links TRBV5-1 to TRBJ1-1; perhaps TRBD1 as D (6 bases). This CDR3 is 14 amino acids long. V lost 4 bases and J lost 4, with 14 bases in between. Germline CDR1 is SGHRS and CDR2 is YFSETQ. The CDR3, as DNA: TGCGCCAGCAGCGGGGAGGGGGGGGCCACTGAAGCTTTCTTT. Translation gives CASSGEGGATEAFF.

This clonotype was recorded many times. DNA for the CDR3: TGCGCCAGCAGCTTCACCCGTAGCACAGATACGCAGTATTTT. This translates into CASSFTRSTDTQYF. The chain couples TRBV5-1 to TRBJ2-3, with unresolved D. The CDR3 sequence is 14 residues long. V lost 2 bases and J 0 bases, leaving 7 bases between the germline ends. Germline V gene lookup returns CDR1 SGHRS and CDR2 YFSETQ.

This clonotype came up many times. In nucleotides, the CDR3 is TGCGCCAGCAGTATCGGACAGGGGACATCCTACGAGCAGTACTTC. Residues: CASSIGQGTSYEQYF. This chain connects TRBV5-1 to TRBJ2-7; 9 bases line up with TRBD1. CDR3 length equals 15 residues. Germline V CDR1 and CDR2: SGHRS, YFSETQ. V was clipped by 5 bases and J by 1 base; unmatched bases: 7.

Of note for this clonotype: With a much larger clone just one base away, this may be a read error. The chain has TRBV5-1 and TRBJ2-2; a weak D match, TRBD2 (6 bases). The germline gives CDR1 SGHRS, CDR2 YFSETQ. The CDR3 length is 14 residues. The CDR3 sequence is CAGRRGSDTGELFF. The CDR3 DNA reads as TGCGCCGGCAGGCGGGGTTCGGACACCGGGGAGCTGTTTTTT.

In this sample, this clonotype turned up many times. The rearrangement joins TRBV2 to TRBJ1-1; possibly TRBD1 for D (6 bases). The CDR3 contains 12 residues. V lost 7 bases and J 6 bases, leaving 12 bases between the germline ends. CDR1 SNHLY and CDR2 FYNNEI come from the germline V gene. The CDR3 loop is CASNRQDSEAFF. The CDR3, as DNA: TGTGCCAGCAATAGACAGGACTCTGAAGCTTTCTTT.

The sample holds a few counts of this clonotype. V is TRBV11-2 and J is TRBJ1-1, with 7 nucleotides matching TRBD1. Germline V gene data show CDR1 as SGHAT and CDR2 as FQNNGV. V lost 4 bases to trimming and J lost 0 bases; unmatched junction nucleotides: 5. CDR3 size: 15 residues. The CDR3 protein is CASSSSGTVNTEAFF. DNA of the CDR3: TGTGCCAGCAGCTCGTCCGGGACAGTGAACACTGAAGCTTTCTTT.

This clonotype was seen at least ten times. The chain has TRBV12-3 or TRBV12-4 and TRBJ1-2; D remains unclear. Trimming cost V 7 bases and J 0 bases, with 15 bases left between them. This CDR3 comprises 15 residues. The CDR3 DNA follows: TGTGCCAGCACCACCGGACGGATTACTAACTATGGCTACACCTTC. This translates into CASTTGRITNYGYTF.

This clonotype was counted many times. The chain couples TRBV3-1 to TRBJ1-2, with D possibly TRBD1 on 5 matching bases. Trimming stripped 5 bases from V and 7 bases from J, with 14 bases between. CDR3 length equals 13 residues. Looked up from germline, CDR1 is LGHDT and CDR2 is YNNKEL (reference sequence). In DNA, the CDR3 is TGTGCCAGCAGCGAAGGGGACCAGGTTGGCTACACCTTC. Translating gives CASSEGDQVGYTF.

This clonotype was observed at least ten times. The rearrangement joins TRBV3-1 to TRBJ2-7, with D unclear. Per germline, CDR1 LGHDT and CDR2 YNNKEL (reference sequence). The CDR3 consists of 11 residues. Between the trimmed V and J ends, which lost 2 bases and 5 bases, there was a span of 4 bases. The CDR3 coding sequence is TGTGCCAGCAGCCAATATGACGAGCAGTACTTC. This sequence encodes CASSQYDEQYF.